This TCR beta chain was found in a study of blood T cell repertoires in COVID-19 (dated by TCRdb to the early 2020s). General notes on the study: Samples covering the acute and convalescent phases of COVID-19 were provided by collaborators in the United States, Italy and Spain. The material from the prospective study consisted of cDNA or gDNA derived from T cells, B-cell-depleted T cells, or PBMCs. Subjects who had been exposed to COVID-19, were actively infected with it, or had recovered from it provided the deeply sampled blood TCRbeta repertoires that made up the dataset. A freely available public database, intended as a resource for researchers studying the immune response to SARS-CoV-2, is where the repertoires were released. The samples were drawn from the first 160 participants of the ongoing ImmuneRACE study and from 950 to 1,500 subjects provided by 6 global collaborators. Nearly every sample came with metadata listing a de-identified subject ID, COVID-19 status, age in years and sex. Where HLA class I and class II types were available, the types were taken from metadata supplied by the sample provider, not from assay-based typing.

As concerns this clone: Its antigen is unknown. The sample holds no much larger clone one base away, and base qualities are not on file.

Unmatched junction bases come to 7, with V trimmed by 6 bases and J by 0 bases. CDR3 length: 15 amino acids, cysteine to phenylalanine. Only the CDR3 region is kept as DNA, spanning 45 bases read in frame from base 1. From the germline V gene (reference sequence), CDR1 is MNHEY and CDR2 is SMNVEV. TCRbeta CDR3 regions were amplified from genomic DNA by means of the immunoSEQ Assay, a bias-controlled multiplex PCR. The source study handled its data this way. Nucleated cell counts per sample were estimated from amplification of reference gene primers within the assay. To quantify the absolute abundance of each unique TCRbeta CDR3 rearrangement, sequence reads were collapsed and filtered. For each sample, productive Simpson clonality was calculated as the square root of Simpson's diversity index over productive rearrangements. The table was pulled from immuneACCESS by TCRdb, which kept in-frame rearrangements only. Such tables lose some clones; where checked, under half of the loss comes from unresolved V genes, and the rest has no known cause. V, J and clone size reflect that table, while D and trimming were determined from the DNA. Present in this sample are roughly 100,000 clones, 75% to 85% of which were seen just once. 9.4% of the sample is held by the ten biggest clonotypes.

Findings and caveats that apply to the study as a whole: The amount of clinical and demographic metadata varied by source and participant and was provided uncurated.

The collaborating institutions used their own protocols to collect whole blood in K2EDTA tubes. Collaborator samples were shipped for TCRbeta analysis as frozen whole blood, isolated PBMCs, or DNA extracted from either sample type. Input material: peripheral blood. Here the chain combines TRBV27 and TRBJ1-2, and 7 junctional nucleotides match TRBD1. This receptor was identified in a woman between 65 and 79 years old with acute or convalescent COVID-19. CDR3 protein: CASRADRAANYGYTF. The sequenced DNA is TGTGCCAGCAGGGCCGACAGGGCTGCTAACTATGGCTACACCTTC.